This T cell receptor beta chain was found in a study of T cell responses to AZD1222 COVID-19 vaccine. V shed 5 bases and J 10 bases; nucleotides not matched to a gene: 10. This CDR3 comprises 14 residues. CDR1 and CDR2 (germline): SGHTA, FQGTGA. Sequencing was performed with immunoSEQ multiplex PCR; in TCRdb, only in-frame clones are kept and a portion is missing. Among 150,000 to 200,000 clones, 80% to 95% were seen once, and the ten largest hold more than 0.9%. On this clone: No antigen is known for it.

General study points: An increase in Spike-specific TCR breadth and depth was observed after two AZD1222 doses. Females outnumbered males among donors, who were mostly white British; clonal diversity was possibly underestimated.

Some second doses came at about 4 weeks and others at about 12 weeks; these were pooled. The TCR sequence derives from an adult who received the AZD1222 COVID-19 vaccine. The chain couples TRBV7-3 to TRBJ2-1; 8 nucleotides line up with TRBD1. The specimen comprised peripheral blood, sampled 28 days after the second AZD1222 dose. CDR3 in amino acids: CASSPRGLGGEQFF. CDR3 bases: TGTGCCAGCAGCCCCAGGGGGCTCGGTGGGGAGCAGTTCTTC.